A selection of T cell receptor beta chains follows, all from one sample in a study of technical replicates of blood from a few donors. Libraries were prepared by immunoSEQ multiplex PCR; TCRdb keeps only in-frame clonotypes and omits some of them. Of approximately 75,000 clones in the sample, 95% to 98% are singletons; the top ten hold around 0.18%. Sequencing was done on a sample of T cells isolated from PBMCs. All receptors come from a human donor in good health. The CDR3 runs from the conserved cysteine through the conserved F or W. The order of the fields is CDR3 protein, CDR3 DNA, V gene, D gene, J gene, clone size. A D gene is named only where the DNA matches it firmly. The size entry is marked missing in some rows and otherwise reads once, few, many or a size class.

CDR3: CASQLGGTYEQYF
DNA: TGTGCCAGTCAACTTGGGGGGACCTACGAGCAGTACTTC
V: TRBV13
D: NA
J: TRBJ2-7
size: NA

CDR3: CASSLQSWGVNTEAFF
DNA: TGTGCCAGCAGCTTACAGTCTTGGGGGGTGAACACTGAAGCTTTCTTT
V: TRBV7-9
D: NA
J: TRBJ1-1
size: NA

CDR3: CASSQVAGWDAFF
DNA: TGTGCCAGCAGCCAAGTCGCAGGGTGGGATGCTTTCTTT
V: TRBV14
D: NA
J: TRBJ1-1
size: NA

CDR3: CARTLRGGGGSQPQHF
DNA: TGTGCCAGAACCCTCCGCGGCGGTGGAGGATCTCAGCCCCAGCATTTT
V: TRBV5-3
D: NA
J: TRBJ1-5
size: NA

CDR3: CASSSWGEKQYF
DNA: TGTGCCAGCAGTTCCTGGGGGGAAAAGCAGTACTTC
V: TRBV11-3
D: NA
J: TRBJ2-7
size: NA

CDR3: CASSLDFAYNSPLHF
DNA: TGTGCCAGCAGCTTAGATTTCGCCTATAATTCACCCCTCCACTTT
V: TRBV11-3
D: NA
J: TRBJ1-6
size: once

CDR3: CASSFPRRDTEAFF
DNA: TGTGCCAGCAGTTTCCCCCGAAGAGACACTGAAGCTTTCTTT
V: TRBV28
D: NA
J: TRBJ1-1
size: NA

CDR3: CAISDGGGPQETQYF
DNA: TGTGCTATCTCCGATGGAGGGGGCCCACAAGAGACCCAGTACTTC
V: TRBV7-7
D: NA
J: TRBJ2-5
size: NA

CDR3: CASSGGGAYEQYF
DNA: TGTGCCAGCAGTGGTGGCGGGGCCTACGAGCAGTACTTC
V: TRBV21-1
D: NA
J: TRBJ2-7
size: NA

CDR3: CASSHDRKSTNEKLFF
DNA: TGTGCCAGCAGCCACGACAGGAAGTCAACTAATGAAAAACTGTTTTTT
V: TRBV7-8
D: NA
J: TRBJ1-4
size: NA

CDR3: CASSPPERLDTEAFF
DNA: TGTGCCAGCAGTCCGCCAGAGAGGTTGGACACTGAAGCTTTCTTT
V: TRBV2
D: NA
J: TRBJ1-1
size: NA

CDR3: CASSQEEMGTSNTEAFF
DNA: TGCGCCAGCAGCCAAGAAGAGATGGGGACTTCGAACACTGAAGCTTTCTTT
V: TRBV4-1
D: NA
J: TRBJ1-1
size: NA

CDR3: CAWSTGVNKGNQPQHF
DNA: TGTGCCTGGTCGACAGGGGTTAACAAAGGCAATCAGCCCCAGCATTTT
V: TRBV30
D: TRBD1
J: TRBJ1-5
size: NA

CDR3: CASIVQGIGNTIYF
DNA: TGTGCCAGTATCGTTCAGGGGATTGGAAACACCATATATTTT
V: TRBV2
D: NA
J: TRBJ1-3
size: NA

CDR3: CASSLVTSGSGEQFF
DNA: TGTGCCAGCAGCTTGGTTACTAGCGGGAGTGGAGAGCAGTTCTTC
V: TRBV5-4
D: TRBD2
J: TRBJ2-1
size: NA

CDR3: CASSTYLAGGDNEQFF
DNA: TGTGCCAGCAGTACCTACCTAGCGGGAGGGGACAATGAGCAGTTCTTC
V: TRBV27
D: TRBD2
J: TRBJ2-1
size: NA

CDR3: CASSPGGKTFYYEQYF
DNA: TGTGCCAGCAGCCCAGGGGGGAAGACTTTTTACTACGAGCAGTACTTC
V: TRBV7-2
D: NA
J: TRBJ2-7
size: NA

CDR3: CASSSILGLADTDTQYF
DNA: TGCGCCAGCAGCTCTATACTGGGACTAGCAGACACAGATACGCAGTATTTT
V: TRBV5-1
D: TRBD2
J: TRBJ2-3
size: once

CDR3: CASSPRGGRKGEAFF
DNA: TGTGCCAGCAGTCCCCGGGGAGGGAGAAAGGGTGAAGCTTTCTTT
V: TRBV6-6
D: NA
J: TRBJ1-1
size: NA

CDR3: CASSQGTGSNQPQHF
DNA: TGTGCCAGCAGCCAAGGAACAGGGTCCAATCAGCCCCAGCATTTT
V: TRBV14
D: NA
J: TRBJ1-5
size: NA

CDR3: CASSLVRGDEQFF
DNA: TGTGCCAGCAGCTTAGTTAGGGGCGATGAGCAGTTCTTC
V: TRBV7-2
D: NA
J: TRBJ2-1
size: NA

CDR3: CASSVGDRGLETQYF
DNA: TGTGCCAGCAGCGTAGGGGACAGGGGGCTGGAGACCCAGTACTTC
V: TRBV9
D: TRBD1
J: TRBJ2-5
size: NA

CDR3: CAWRRGTGSSGANVLTF
DNA: TGTGCCTGGAGAAGAGGGACAGGATCCTCTGGGGCCAACGTCCTGACTTTC
V: TRBV30
D: TRBD1
J: TRBJ2-6
size: once

CDR3: CASSGPVLGTLSYEQYF
DNA: TGTGCCAGCAGCGGACCCGTCCTCGGGACTCTATCCTACGAGCAGTACTTC
V: TRBV2
D: NA
J: TRBJ2-7
size: NA

CDR3: CASRTGQGISQPQHF
DNA: TGTGCCAGTAGGACGGGACAGGGGATCAGCCAGCCCCAGCATTTT
V: TRBV19
D: TRBD1
J: TRBJ1-5
size: NA

CDR3: CASSSPQRTARGQPQHF
DNA: TGTGCCAGCAGTTCCCCACAACGGACAGCCAGGGGTCAGCCCCAGCATTTT
V: TRBV28
D: NA
J: TRBJ1-5
size: once

CDR3: CASREGGFSYNEQFF
DNA: TGTGCCAGCAGGGAAGGAGGGTTTTCCTACAATGAGCAGTTCTTC
V: TRBV27
D: NA
J: TRBJ2-1
size: NA

CDR3: CSSSAGGAGTEAFF
DNA: TGCAGCTCAAGTGCGGGGGGCGCGGGTACTGAAGCTTTCTTT
V: TRBV29-1
D: NA
J: TRBJ1-1
size: once

CDR3: CASSPKGVSSPGANVLTF
DNA: TGTGCCAGCAGCCCTAAAGGAGTCTCTAGCCCTGGGGCCAACGTCCTGACTTTC
V: TRBV6-4
D: NA
J: TRBJ2-6
size: NA

CDR3: CASSSPTQSYGYTF
DNA: TGTGCCAGCAGTTCCCCGACTCAGTCCTATGGCTACACCTTC
V: TRBV27
D: NA
J: TRBJ1-2
size: few

CDR3: CASSQTRFGAQGTSGSINEQFF
DNA: TGCGCCAGCAGCCAGACGAGGTTTGGGGCCCAGGGGACTAGCGGGAGTATAAATGAGCAGTTCTTC
V: TRBV4-1
D: TRBD2
J: TRBJ2-1
size: NA